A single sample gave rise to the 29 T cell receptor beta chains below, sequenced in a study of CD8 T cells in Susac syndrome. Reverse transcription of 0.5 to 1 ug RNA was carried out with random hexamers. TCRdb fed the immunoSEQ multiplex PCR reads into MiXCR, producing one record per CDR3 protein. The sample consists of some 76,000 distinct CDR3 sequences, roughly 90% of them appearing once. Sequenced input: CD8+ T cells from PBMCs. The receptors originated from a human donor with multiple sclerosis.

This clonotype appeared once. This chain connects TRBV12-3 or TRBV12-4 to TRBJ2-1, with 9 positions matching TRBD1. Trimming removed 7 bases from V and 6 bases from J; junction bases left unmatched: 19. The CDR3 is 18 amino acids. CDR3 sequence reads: CASTPHGPGQGSPNEQFF. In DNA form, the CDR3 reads TGTGCCAGCACCCCCCACGGTCCCGGACAGGGGTCCCCCAATGAGCAGTTCTTC.

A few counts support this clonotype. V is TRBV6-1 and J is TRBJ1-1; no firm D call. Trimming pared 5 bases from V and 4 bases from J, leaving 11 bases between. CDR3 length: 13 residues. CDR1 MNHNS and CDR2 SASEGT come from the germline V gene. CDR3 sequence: CASSLVEGTEAFF. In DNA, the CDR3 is TGTGCCAGCAGTTTGGTGGAGGGCACTGAAGCTTTCTTT.

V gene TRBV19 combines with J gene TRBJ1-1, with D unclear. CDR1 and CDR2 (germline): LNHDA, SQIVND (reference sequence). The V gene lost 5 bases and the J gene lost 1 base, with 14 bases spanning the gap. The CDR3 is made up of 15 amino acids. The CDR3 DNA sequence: TGTGCCAGTAGTGCATCTCGGGCCTCGAACACTGAAGCTTTCTTT. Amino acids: CASSASRASNTEAFF. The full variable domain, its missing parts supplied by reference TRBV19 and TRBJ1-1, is DGGITQSPKYLFRKEGQNVTLSCEQNLNHDAMYWYRQDPGQGLRLIYYSQIVNDFQKGDIAEGYSVSREKKESFPLTVTSAQKNPTAFYLCASSASRASNTEAFFGQGTRLTVV.

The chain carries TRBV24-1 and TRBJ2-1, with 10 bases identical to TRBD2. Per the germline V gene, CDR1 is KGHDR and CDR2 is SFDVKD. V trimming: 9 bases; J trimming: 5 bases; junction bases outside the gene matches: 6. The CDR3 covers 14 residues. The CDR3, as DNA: TGTGCCACCGGAAGAGCGGGGGGGGACAATGAGCAGTTCTTC. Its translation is CATGRAGGDNEQFF.

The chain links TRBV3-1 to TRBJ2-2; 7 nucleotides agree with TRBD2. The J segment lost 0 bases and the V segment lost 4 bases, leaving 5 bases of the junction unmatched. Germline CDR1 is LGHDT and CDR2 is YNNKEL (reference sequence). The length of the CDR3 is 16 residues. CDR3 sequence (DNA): TGTGCCAGCAGCCTCCCTAGCGGCTCGAACACCGGGGAGCTGTTTTTT. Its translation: CASSLPSGSNTGELFF.

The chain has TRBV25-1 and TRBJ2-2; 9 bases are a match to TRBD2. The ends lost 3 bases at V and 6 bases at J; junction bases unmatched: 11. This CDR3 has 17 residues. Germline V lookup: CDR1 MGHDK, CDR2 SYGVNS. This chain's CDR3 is CASSDPLAGVRSGELFF. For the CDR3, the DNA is TGTGCCAGCAGTGACCCTTTAGCGGGAGTAAGGTCCGGGGAGCTGTTTTTT. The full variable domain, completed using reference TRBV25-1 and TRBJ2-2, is EADIYQTPRYLVIGTGKKITLECSQTMGHDKMYWYQQDPGMELHLIHYSYGVNSTEKGDLSSESTVSRIRTEHFPLTLESARPSHTSQYLCASSDPLAGVRSGELFFGEGSRLTVL.

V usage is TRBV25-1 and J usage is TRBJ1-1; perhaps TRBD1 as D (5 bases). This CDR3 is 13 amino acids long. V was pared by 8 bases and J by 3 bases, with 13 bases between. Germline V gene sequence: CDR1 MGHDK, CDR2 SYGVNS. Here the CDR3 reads CASQGGAYTEAFF. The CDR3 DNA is TGTGCCAGCCAGGGAGGGGCATACACTGAAGCTTTCTTT.

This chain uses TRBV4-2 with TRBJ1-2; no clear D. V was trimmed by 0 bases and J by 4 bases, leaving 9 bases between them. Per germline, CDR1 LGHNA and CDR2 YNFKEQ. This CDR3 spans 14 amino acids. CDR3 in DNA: TGTGCCAGCAGCCAAGACTGGAGTGGCTATGGCTACACCTTC. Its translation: CASSQDWSGYGYTF.

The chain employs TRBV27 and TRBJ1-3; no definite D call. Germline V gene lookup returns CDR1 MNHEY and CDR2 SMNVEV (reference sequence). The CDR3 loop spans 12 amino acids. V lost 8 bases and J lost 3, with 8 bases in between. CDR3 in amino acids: CASGPGGNTIYF. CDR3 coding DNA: TGTGCCAGCGGGCCTGGTGGAAACACCATATATTTT.

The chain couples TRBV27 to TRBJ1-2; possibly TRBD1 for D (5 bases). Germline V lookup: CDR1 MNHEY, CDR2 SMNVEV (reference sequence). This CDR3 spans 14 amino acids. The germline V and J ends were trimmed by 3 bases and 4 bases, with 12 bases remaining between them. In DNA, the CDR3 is TGTGCCAGCAGTTTCGGGGGGGGTGGCTATGGCTACACCTTC. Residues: CASSFGGGGYGYTF.

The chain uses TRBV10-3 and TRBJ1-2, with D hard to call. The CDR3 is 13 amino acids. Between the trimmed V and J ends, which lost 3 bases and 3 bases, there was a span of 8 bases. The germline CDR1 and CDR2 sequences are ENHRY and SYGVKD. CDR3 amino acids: CAISDREDYGYTF. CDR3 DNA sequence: TGTGCCATCAGTGATCGGGAAGACTATGGCTACACCTTC.

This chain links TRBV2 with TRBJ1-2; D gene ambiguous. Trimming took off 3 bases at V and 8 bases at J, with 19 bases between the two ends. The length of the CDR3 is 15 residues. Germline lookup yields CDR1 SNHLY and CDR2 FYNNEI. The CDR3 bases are TGTGCCAGCAGTGAGCCGTACTCGGCCTCAGCGGGCTACACCTTC. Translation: CASSEPYSASAGYTF.

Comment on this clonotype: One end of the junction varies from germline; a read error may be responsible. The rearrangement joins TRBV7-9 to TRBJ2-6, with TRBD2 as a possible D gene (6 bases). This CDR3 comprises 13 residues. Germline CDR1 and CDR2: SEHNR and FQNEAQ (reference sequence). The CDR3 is CASSPGGVNVLTF. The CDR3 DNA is TGTGCCAGCAGCCCCGGAGGGGTCAACGTCCTGACTTTC.

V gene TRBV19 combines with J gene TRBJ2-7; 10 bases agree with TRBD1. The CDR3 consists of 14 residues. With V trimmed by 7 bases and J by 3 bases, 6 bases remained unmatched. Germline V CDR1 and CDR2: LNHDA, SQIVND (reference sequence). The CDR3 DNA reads TGTGCCAGTACCTCCGGGACAGGGGACTACGAGCAGTACTTC. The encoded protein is CASTSGTGDYEQYF.

The CDR3 here is CASSPGTTYGYTF. CDR3 coding DNA: TGTGCCAGCAGTCCCGGGACGACCTATGGCTACACCTTC. The chain has TRBV27 and TRBJ1-2; tentative D call: TRBD1 (5 bases). V lost 5 bases to trimming and J lost 4 bases, with 11 bases between them. CDR3 length equals 13 residues. Germline V gene data show CDR1 as MNHEY and CDR2 as SMNVEV (reference sequence).

The CDR3 spells CASSAAGTGNYEQYF. As DNA, the CDR3 is TGTGCCAGCAGTGCGGCCGGGACAGGAAACTACGAGCAGTACTTC. The rearrangement joins TRBV2 to TRBJ2-7, with 8 bases lining up with TRBD1. The V and J ends lost 4 bases and 3 bases, in that order; junction bases with no gene match: 8. Per germline, CDR1 SNHLY and CDR2 FYNNEI. There are 15 residues in the CDR3. The full variable domain, completed using reference TRBV2 and TRBJ2-7, is EPEVTQTPSHQVTQMGQEVILRCVPISNHLYFYWYRQILGQKVEFLVSFYNNEISEKSEIFDDQFSVERPDGSNFTLKIRSTKLEDSAMYFCASSAAGTGNYEQYFGPGTRLTVT.

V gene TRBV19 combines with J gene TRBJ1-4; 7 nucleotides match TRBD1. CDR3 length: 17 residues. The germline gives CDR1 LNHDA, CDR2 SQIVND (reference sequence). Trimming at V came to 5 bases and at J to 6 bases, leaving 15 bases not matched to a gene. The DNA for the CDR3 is TGTGCCAGTAGTCCGCGACAGGGAGAAGATATTTATGAAAAACTGTTTTTT. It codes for CASSPRQGEDIYEKLFF.

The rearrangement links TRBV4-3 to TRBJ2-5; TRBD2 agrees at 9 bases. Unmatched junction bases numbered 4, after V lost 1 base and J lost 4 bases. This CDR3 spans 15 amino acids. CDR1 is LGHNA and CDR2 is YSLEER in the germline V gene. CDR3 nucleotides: TGCGCCAGCAGCCAAGGGGCGGGAGGGCGAGAGACCCAGTACTTC. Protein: CASSQGAGGRETQYF.

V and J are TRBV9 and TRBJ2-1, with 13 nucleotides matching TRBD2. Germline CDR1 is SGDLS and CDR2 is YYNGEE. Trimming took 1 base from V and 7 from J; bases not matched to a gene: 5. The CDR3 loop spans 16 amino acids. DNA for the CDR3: TGTGCCAGCAGCGTAACTAGCGGGGGGGAAGTAAATGAGCAGTTCTTC. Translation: CASSVTSGGEVNEQFF. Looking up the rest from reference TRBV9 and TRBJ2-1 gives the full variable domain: DSGVTQTPKHLITATGQRVTLRCSPRSGDLSVYWYQQSLDQGLQFLIQYYNGEERAKGNILERFSAQQFPDLHSELNLSSLELGDSALYFCASSVTSGGEVNEQFFGPGTRLTVL.

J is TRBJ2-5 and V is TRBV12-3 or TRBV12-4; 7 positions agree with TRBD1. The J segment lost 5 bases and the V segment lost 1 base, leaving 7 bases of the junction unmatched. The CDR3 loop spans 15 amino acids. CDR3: CASSLGTGSGETQYF. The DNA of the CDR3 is TGTGCCAGCAGTTTAGGGACAGGTAGTGGGGAGACCCAGTACTTC.

For the CDR3, the DNA is TGTGCCAGCAGTTACAGTAGGAATCCCACAGATACGCAGTATTTT. Amino acids: CASSYSRNPTDTQYF. The chain links TRBV6-6 to TRBJ2-3; no clear D gene. This CDR3 comprises 15 residues. Germline CDR1 and CDR2: MNHNY and SVGAGI (reference sequence). Deletions cut 2 bases from V and 2 bases from J, with 11 bases between.

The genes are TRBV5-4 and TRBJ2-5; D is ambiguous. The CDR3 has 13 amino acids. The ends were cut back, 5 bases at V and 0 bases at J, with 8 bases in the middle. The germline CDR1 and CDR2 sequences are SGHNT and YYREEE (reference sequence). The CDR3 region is CASSSEDQETQYF. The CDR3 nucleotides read TGTGCCAGCAGTTCTGAAGACCAAGAGACCCAGTACTTC.

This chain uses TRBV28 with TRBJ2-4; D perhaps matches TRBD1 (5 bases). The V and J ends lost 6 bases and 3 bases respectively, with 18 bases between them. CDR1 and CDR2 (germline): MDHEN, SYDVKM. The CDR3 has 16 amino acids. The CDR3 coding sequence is TGTGCCAGCAGCCCCCTTAGGGGAAGGGACAAAAACATTCAGTACTTC. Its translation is CASSPLRGRDKNIQYF.

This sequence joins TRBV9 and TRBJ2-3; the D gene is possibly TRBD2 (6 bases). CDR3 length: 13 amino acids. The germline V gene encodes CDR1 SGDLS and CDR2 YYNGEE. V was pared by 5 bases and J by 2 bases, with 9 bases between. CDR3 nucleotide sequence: TGTGCCAGCAGTGGGACTTTCACAGATACGCAGTATTTT. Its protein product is CASSGTFTDTQYF.

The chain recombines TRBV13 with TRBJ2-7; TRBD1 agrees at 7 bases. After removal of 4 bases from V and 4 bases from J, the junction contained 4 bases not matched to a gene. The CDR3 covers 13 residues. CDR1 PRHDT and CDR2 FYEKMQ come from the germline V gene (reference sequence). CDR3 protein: CASSSQGEYEQYF. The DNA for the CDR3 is TGTGCCAGCAGCTCGCAGGGGGAATACGAGCAGTACTTC. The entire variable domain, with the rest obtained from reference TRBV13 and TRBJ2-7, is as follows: AAGVIQSPRHLIKEKRETATLKCYPIPRHDTVYWYQQGPGQDPQFLISFYEKMQSDKGSIPDRFSAQQFSDYHSELNMSSLELGDSALYFCASSSQGEYEQYFGPGTRLTVT.

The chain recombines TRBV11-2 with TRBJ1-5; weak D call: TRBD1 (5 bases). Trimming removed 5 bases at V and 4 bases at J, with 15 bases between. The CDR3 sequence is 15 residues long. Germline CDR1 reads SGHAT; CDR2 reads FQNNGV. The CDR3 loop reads CASSRYVGVNQPQHF. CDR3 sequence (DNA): TGTGCCAGCAGCCGGTATGTGGGGGTGAATCAGCCCCAGCATTTT.

CDR3 nucleotides: TGTGCCAGCAGTTACCGCGGATACACTGAAGCTTTCTTT. It yields the protein CASSYRGYTEAFF. The V and J genes are TRBV27 and TRBJ1-1; no clear D. CDR3 length equals 13 residues. Trimming took off 4 bases at V and 3 bases at J, with 9 bases between the two ends. Germline CDR1 is MNHEY and CDR2 is SMNVEV (reference sequence).

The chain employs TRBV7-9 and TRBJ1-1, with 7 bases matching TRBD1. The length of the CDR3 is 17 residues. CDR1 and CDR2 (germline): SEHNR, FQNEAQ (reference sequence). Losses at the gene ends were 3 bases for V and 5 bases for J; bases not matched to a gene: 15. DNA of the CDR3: TGTGCCAGCAGCTTCGATATACAGGGGCCCCTCGGTACTGAAGCTTTCTTT. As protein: CASSFDIQGPLGTEAFF. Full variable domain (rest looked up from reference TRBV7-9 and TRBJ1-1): DTGVSQNPRHKITKRGQNVTFRCDPISEHNRLYWYRQTLGQGPEFLTYFQNEAQLEKSRLLSDRFSAERPKGSFSTLEIQRTEQGDSAMYLCASSFDIQGPLGTEAFFGQGTRLTVV.

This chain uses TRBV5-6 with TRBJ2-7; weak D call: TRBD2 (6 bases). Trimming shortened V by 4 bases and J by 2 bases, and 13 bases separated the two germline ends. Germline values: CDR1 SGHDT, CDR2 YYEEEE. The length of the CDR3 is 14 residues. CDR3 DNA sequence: TGTGCCAGCAGCGGGATGGGAGGCGCCTACGAGCAGTACTTC. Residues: CASSGMGGAYEQYF.